The 19 T cell receptor beta chains listed next were all sequenced from one sample in a study of OX40 agonist ivuxolimab in advanced cancers. Produced via immunoSEQ multiplex PCR; TCRdb's table is partial and in-frame only. The sample records roughly 65,000 clones, roughly 80% being singletons. This specimen was CD4+ or CD8+ T cells sorted from blood, taken in a trial of the OX40 agonist ivuxolimab. The receptor source for this set is an adult with an advanced solid tumor such as melanoma, head and neck, liver or kidney cancer.

The CDR3 here is CASSRSNPQGNEQFF. In nucleotides, the CDR3 is TGTGCCAGCAGCCGCTCGAACCCCCAGGGGAATGAGCAGTTCTTC. The rearrangement uses TRBV6-6 and TRBJ2-1, with a tentative D call TRBD1 (6 bases). CDR3 length: 15 residues. Germline assignment: CDR1 MNHNY and CDR2 SVGAGI (reference sequence). V was pared by 6 bases and J by 7 bases, with 19 bases between.

This clone was seen at least ten times. V is TRBV6-5 and J is TRBJ2-2; 8 nucleotides line up with TRBD1. The ends lost 6 bases at V and 3 bases at J; junction bases unmatched: 6. Germline V gene data show CDR1 as MNHEY and CDR2 as SVGAGI. There are 15 residues in the CDR3. CDR3 amino acids: CASSSDRVYTGELFF. The CDR3 DNA reads TGTGCCAGCAGCTCGGACAGGGTGTACACCGGGGAGCTGTTTTTT.

This clone was seen a few times. This chain joins TRBV28 and TRBJ1-5; D is ambiguous. Trimming stripped 3 bases from V and 9 bases from J, with 15 bases between. This CDR3 is built from 14 residues. Germline V lookup: CDR1 MDHEN, CDR2 SYDVKM. CDR3 amino acids: CASSFGAGFRPQHF. The CDR3 DNA sequence: TGTGCCAGCAGTTTTGGAGCAGGTTTTCGGCCCCAGCATTTT.

The chain couples TRBV9 to TRBJ2-5; 8 bases agree with TRBD2. V shed 3 bases, J shed 1 base, and the junction held 5 bases outside the gene matches. CDR1 and CDR2 (germline): SGDLS, YYNGEE. This CDR3 is 15 amino acids long. This CDR3 reads CASSATSGSQETQYF. The CDR3 DNA sequence: TGTGCCAGCAGCGCCACTAGCGGCTCCCAAGAGACCCAGTACTTC.

The rearrangement links TRBV30 to TRBJ2-7; possibly TRBD2 for D (5 bases). CDR1 is GTSNPN and CDR2 is SVGIG in the germline V gene (reference sequence). The CDR3 runs to 12 residues. V dropped 4 bases and J dropped 2 bases, with 9 bases sitting between them. In DNA form, the CDR3 reads TGTGCCTGGATACTAGAGGCCTACGAGCAGTACTTC. Its translation is CAWILEAYEQYF. The full variable domain, completed using reference TRBV30 and TRBJ2-7, is SQTIHQWPATLVQPVGSPLSLECTVEGTSNPNLYWYRQAAGRGLQLLFYSVGIGQISSEVPQNLSASRPQDRQFILSSKKLLLSDSGFYLCAWILEAYEQYFGPGTRLTVT.

The chain carries TRBV2 and TRBJ2-5; D is uncertain. The CDR3 is 15 residues long. In germline, CDR1 is SNHLY, CDR2 FYNNEI. The ends were cut back, 4 bases at V and 2 bases at J, with 14 bases in the middle. The CDR3 spells CASSVYGSHQETQYF. CDR3 coding DNA: TGTGCCAGCAGTGTTTATGGGTCCCATCAAGAGACCCAGTACTTC.

This rearrangement joins TRBV2 to TRBJ1-4; TRBD1 agrees at 8 bases. Per germline, CDR1 SNHLY and CDR2 FYNNEI. V shed 3 bases, J shed 3 bases, and the junction held 6 bases outside the gene matches. The CDR3 is 16 amino acids. CDR3 nucleotide sequence: TGTGCCAGCAGTGATACAGGGGGAAGGTCTAATGAAAAACTGTTTTTT. Translation gives CASSDTGGRSNEKLFF.

The gene calls are TRBV10-3 and TRBJ2-3; 9 nucleotides align to TRBD2. Trimming removed 6 bases from V and 4 bases from J; junction bases left unmatched: 8. The germline V gene encodes CDR1 ENHRY and CDR2 SYGVKD. This CDR3 has 15 amino acids. In DNA, the CDR3 is TGTGCCATCAGGCCGGGACTAGCTGACGCAGATACGCAGTATTTT. Translating it yields CAIRPGLADADTQYF.

This clone is a singleton in its sample. The rearrangement uses TRBV30 and TRBJ2-3; no clear D. The CDR3 runs 12 residues. V was trimmed by 3 bases and J by 0 bases, leaving 4 bases between them. Germline assignment: CDR1 GTSNPN and CDR2 SVGIG (reference sequence). CDR3 in amino acids: CAWRLSTDTQYF. DNA of the CDR3: TGTGCCTGGAGGCTTAGCACAGATACGCAGTATTTT.

V and J are TRBV27 and TRBJ1-2; D remains ambiguous. V was shortened by 4 bases and J by 1 base, with 13 bases between the two germline ends. This CDR3 comprises 15 residues. Germline V gene lookup returns CDR1 MNHEY and CDR2 SMNVEV (reference sequence). The DNA of the CDR3 is TGTGCCAGCAGTTCCACGGGGAAGGGTAACTATGGCTACACCTTC. The encoded protein is CASSSTGKGNYGYTF.

The chain is built from TRBV27 and TRBJ1-1; the D is unclear. Germline CDR1 is MNHEY and CDR2 is SMNVEV (reference sequence). V dropped 4 bases and J dropped 7 bases, with 13 bases sitting between them. The CDR3 has 13 residues. This CDR3 is CASSSPGRFEAFF. DNA of the CDR3: TGTGCCAGCAGTTCCCCGGGCCGCTTTGAAGCTTTCTTT.

This chain connects TRBV29-1 to TRBJ2-3; 9 nucleotides match TRBD1. Trimming removed 5 bases from V and 4 bases from J; junction bases left unmatched: 7. Germline CDR1 and CDR2: SQVTM and ANQGSEA. CDR3 size: 14 residues. The CDR3 reads CSVYTGGGADTQYF. DNA of the CDR3: TGCAGCGTTTACACAGGGGGCGGGGCAGATACGCAGTATTTT.

CDR3 sequence: CASSLIPYTAWEQYF. The DNA for the CDR3 is TGTGCCAGCAGCTTGATCCCCTACACGGCGTGGGAGCAGTACTTC. The rearrangement links TRBV7-2 to TRBJ2-7; D ambiguous. V dropped 3 bases and J dropped 7 bases, with 19 bases sitting between them. The germline V gene has CDR1 SGHTA and CDR2 FQGNSA. The CDR3 covers 15 residues. The whole variable domain, remainder taken from reference TRBV7-2 and TRBJ2-7, is GAGVSQSPSNKVTEKGKDVELRCDPISGHTALYWYRQSLGQGLEFLIYFQGNSAPDKSGLPSDRFSAERTGGSVSTLTIQRTQQEDSAVYLCASSLIPYTAWEQYFGPGTRLTVT.

The chain joins TRBV15 to TRBJ2-2; no clear D. The CDR3 sequence is 15 residues long. Per germline, CDR1 LNHNV and CDR2 YYDKDF (reference sequence). The ends were cut back, 0 bases at V and 6 bases at J, with 11 bases in the middle. CDR3 nucleotides: TGTGCCACCAGCAGAGATCTATTGGGGTCCGGGGAGCTGTTTTTT. Translation gives CATSRDLLGSGELFF.

The CDR3, as DNA: TGTGCCAGCAGTCGGAACACCGGGGAGCTGTTTTTT. This translates into CASSRNTGELFF. The J gene is TRBJ2-2, the V gene TRBV27; D gene uncertain. This CDR3 region has 12 residues. The V gene lost 5 bases and the J gene lost 1 base, with 2 bases spanning the gap. The germline V gene has CDR1 MNHEY and CDR2 SMNVEV (reference sequence).

This chain connects TRBV19 to TRBJ1-6, with D possibly being TRBD1 (6 bases). V gave up 0 bases and J gave up 6 bases, with 9 bases separating them. The germline V gene has CDR1 LNHDA and CDR2 SQIVND (reference sequence). This CDR3 is 15 amino acids long. The CDR3 reads CASSIDWTANSPLHF. Written as DNA, the CDR3 is TGTGCCAGTAGTATAGACTGGACAGCTAATTCACCCCTCCACTTT.

CDR3 sequence reads: CAISESLNQPQHF. The CDR3 DNA follows: TGTGCCATCAGTGAGTCCCTCAATCAGCCCCAGCATTTT. V gene TRBV10-3 combines with J gene TRBJ1-5; D unclear. The CDR3 loop spans 13 amino acids. V lost 0 bases and J lost 3, with 3 bases in between. Germline CDR1 is ENHRY and CDR2 is SYGVKD.

CDR3 protein: CAISDRGAALNTEAFF. Written as DNA, the CDR3 is TGTGCCATCAGTGACAGGGGTGCTGCCCTGAACACTGAAGCTTTCTTT. The V gene is TRBV10-3, the J gene TRBJ1-1, with a possible D match to TRBD1 (6 bases). The CDR3 has 16 residues. In germline, CDR1 is ENHRY, CDR2 SYGVKD. Trimming pared 3 bases from V and 0 bases from J, leaving 14 bases between.

The genes are TRBV18 and TRBJ1-1, with D unresolved. Trimming pared 0 bases from V and 5 bases from J, leaving 7 bases between. CDR1 is KGHSH and CDR2 is LQKENI in the germline V gene. The CDR3 consists of 13 residues. The CDR3 nucleotides are TGTGCCAGCTCACCACCGGGCAGGACTGAAGCTTTCTTT. It yields the protein CASSPPGRTEAFF.